Below, one T cell receptor (beta chain) is given with its context. TCRdb keeps only in-frame clones here, not all; method: immunoSEQ multiplex PCR. Among 64,000 or so clones, approximately 97% were seen once, and the ten largest hold 0.22%. The data originate from a study of technical replicates of blood from a handful of donors. Germline-derived CDR1 and CDR2 are SEHNR and FQNEAQ (reference sequence). The trim removed 8 bases at V and 2 bases at J, leaving 8 bases unmatched. The CDR3 consists of 14 residues. The chain carries TRBV7-9 and TRBJ2-5; TRBD1 agrees at 7 bases. This receptor was identified in a human donor in good health. The sequenced sample was T cells isolated from PBMCs. The CDR3 nucleotides are TGTGCCAGCTTTCCCGGGACAGCTCAAGAGACCCAGTACTTC. Translating it yields CASFPGTAQETQYF. The full variable domain, completed using reference TRBV7-9 and TRBJ2-5, is DTGVSQNPRHKITKRGQNVTFRCDPISEHNRLYWYRQTLGQGPEFLTYFQNEAQLEKSRLLSDRFSAERPKGSFSTLEIQRTEQGDSAMYLCASFPGTAQETQYFGPGTRLLVL.